This T cell receptor beta chain was documented in a study of T cell repertoires in cytomegalovirus infection. Study observations and caveats: Cumulative public TCR beta family frequency identified carriers of CMV plus the relevant HLA. Clonotype analysis showed dominance of the ex vivo response by HLA-C-restricted CMV-specific TCR beta clonotypes.

A few counts support this clonotype. The antigen remains undetermined. TCRdb analysed the reads with MiXCR anew, one entry per CDR3 protein. The sample comprises 25,000 to 35,000 distinct CDR3 sequences, roughly a fifth of which are singletons, and 70% to 90% rests with the top ten. V was trimmed by 1 base and J by 6 bases, leaving 21 bases between them. CDR1 SGHTA and CDR2 FQGNSA come from the germline V gene. This CDR3 region has 17 residues. This chain joins TRBV7-2 and TRBJ1-2; maybe TRBD1 (5 bases). The sample here was CD8+ T cells from cultured PBMCs, taken from culture after CMV antigen stimulation. This receptor was identified in a human donor in good health (CMV status not recorded). Some clones in this sample may be carry-over from other donors' samples. The chain's CDR3 is CASSLGPGGGYMDGYTF. The CDR3 DNA is TGTGCCAGCAGCTTAGGGCCGGGGGGAGGGTACATGGATGGCTACACCTTC.